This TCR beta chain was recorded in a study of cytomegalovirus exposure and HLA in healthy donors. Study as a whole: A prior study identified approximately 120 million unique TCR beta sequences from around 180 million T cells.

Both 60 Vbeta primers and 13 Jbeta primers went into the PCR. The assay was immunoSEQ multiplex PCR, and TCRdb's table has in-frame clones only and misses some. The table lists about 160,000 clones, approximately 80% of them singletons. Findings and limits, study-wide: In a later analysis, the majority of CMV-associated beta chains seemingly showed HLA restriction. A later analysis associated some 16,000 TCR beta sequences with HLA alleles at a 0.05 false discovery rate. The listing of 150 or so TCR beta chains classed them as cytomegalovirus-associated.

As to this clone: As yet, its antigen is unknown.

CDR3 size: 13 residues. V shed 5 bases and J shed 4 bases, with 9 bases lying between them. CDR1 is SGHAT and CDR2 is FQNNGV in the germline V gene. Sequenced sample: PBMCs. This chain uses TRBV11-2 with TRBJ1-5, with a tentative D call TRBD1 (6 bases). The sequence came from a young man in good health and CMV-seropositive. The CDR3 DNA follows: TGTGCCAGCAGCCTGCAGGGGAATCAGCCCCAGCATTTT. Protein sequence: CASSLQGNQPQHF.